The 11 T cell receptor beta chains in this list originate from one sample, sequenced in a study of vaccination and CD4 T cells after COVID-19. No antigen has been identified for these receptors. Specified treatment: approximately nine-day PBMC culture with coronavirus spike peptide pools or control peptides (ViraFEST assay). Sequencing of DNA taken from cultured CD4+ T cells relied on the Oncomine TCR Beta short-read assay. TCRdb ran MiXCR on the PCR reads and lists one entry per CDR3 protein. The sample lists some 18,000 distinct CDR3 sequences; 50% were seen once. Input material: CD4+ T cells from blood, cultured in vitro. The receptors shown here come from a human donor who had recovered from COVID-19.

The chain carries TRBV20-1 and TRBJ2-7; no firm D call. This CDR3 comprises 15 residues. V lost 4 bases, J lost 0 bases, and 16 bases lay in between. The germline V gene encodes CDR1 DFQATT and CDR2 SNEGSKA (reference sequence). CDR3 in DNA: TGCAGTGCTACCCGAGGTCCCCCGAGCTCCTACGAGCAGTACTTC. Protein sequence: CSATRGPPSSYEQYF.

This clonotype showed up just once. V and J are TRBV28 and TRBJ2-7; the match to TRBD2 covers 7 bases. CDR3 size: 18 residues. Germline loops: CDR1 MDHEN, CDR2 SYDVKM. V lost 6 bases to trimming and J lost 0 bases; unmatched junction nucleotides: 17. Here the CDR3 reads CASSSSPGLGSASYEQYF. The CDR3 DNA reads as TGTGCCAGCAGCTCGTCGCCTGGACTAGGTAGCGCCTCCTACGAGCAGTACTTC.

This clonotype was counted a single time. V and J are TRBV28 and TRBJ1-4; TRBD1 matches at 7 bases. The J segment lost 10 bases and the V segment lost 5 bases, leaving 16 bases of the junction unmatched. This CDR3 is 16 amino acids long. Germline V lookup: CDR1 MDHEN, CDR2 SYDVKM. In DNA form, the CDR3 reads TGTGCCAGCAGTCAGCCCGACAGGGACCAAAAGCGAAAACTGTTTTTT. Its translation is CASSQPDRDQKRKLFF.

The sample holds a few counts of this clonotype. The genes are TRBV7-3 and TRBJ1-2; TRBD1 might be the D (5 bases). The CDR3 totals 13 residues. Germline lookup yields CDR1 SGHTA and CDR2 FQGTGA. The V gene lost 3 bases and the J gene lost 8 bases, with 13 bases spanning the gap. DNA of the CDR3: TGTGCCAGCAGCTTGGGGCCCGCCCAGGGCTACACCTTC. Translation gives CASSLGPAQGYTF.

V and J are TRBV7-9 and TRBJ1-4; D is perhaps TRBD1 (6 bases). The V end lost 0 bases, the J end lost 8 bases, and 13 bases lay between the germline ends. CDR3 length: 15 amino acids. Germline loops: CDR1 SEHNR, CDR2 FQNEAQ (reference sequence). CDR3: CASSLAGGLAEKLFF. DNA of the CDR3: TGTGCCAGCAGCTTAGCAGGGGGGCTTGCAGAAAAACTGTTTTTT.

The V and J genes are TRBV19 and TRBJ2-7; 8 positions match TRBD2. This CDR3 is built from 16 residues. V lost 3 bases, J lost 3 bases, and 10 bases stayed unmatched. CDR1 is LNHDA, CDR2 SQIVND, per germline (reference sequence). The CDR3 reads CASSIYGRAPGYEQYF. The DNA for the CDR3 is TGTGCCAGTAGTATCTACGGGAGGGCCCCGGGCTACGAGCAGTACTTC.

V gene TRBV29-1 combines with J gene TRBJ2-3; D possibly corresponds to TRBD1 (5 bases). The V end lost 8 bases, the J end lost 4 bases, and 10 bases lay between the germline ends. The CDR3 runs 11 residues. The germline CDR1 and CDR2 sequences are SQVTM and ANQGSEA. Here the CDR3 DNA reads TGCAGCTCCCTGGGGCCAGATACGCAGTATTTT. It yields the protein CSSLGPDTQYF.

The chain couples TRBV4-2 to TRBJ1-1; D might be TRBD1 (6 bases). The CDR3 has 13 amino acids. Germline loops: CDR1 LGHNA, CDR2 YNFKEQ. The V end lost 3 bases, the J end lost 8 bases, and 13 bases lay between the germline ends. Written as DNA, the CDR3 is TGTGCCAGCAGCCACCTTGGACAGCAAGAAGCTTTCTTT. Its protein is CASSHLGQQEAFF.

CDR3 nucleotide sequence: TGTGCCAGCAGCTTCTCTTCCAATTCACAAGCTTTCTTT. It yields the protein CASSFSSNSQAFF. The V and J genes are TRBV11-2 and TRBJ1-1, with no clear D. CDR3 length: 13 amino acids. CDR1 is SGHAT, CDR2 FQNNGV, per germline. Between the trimmed V and J ends, which lost 3 bases and 9 bases, there was a span of 14 bases.

The chain links TRBV6-1 to TRBJ2-5, with 14 bases lining up with TRBD2. The V and J ends lost 4 bases and 6 bases, in that order; junction bases with no gene match: 10. The length of the CDR3 is 17 residues. Per germline, CDR1 MNHNS and CDR2 SASEGT. The DNA of the CDR3 is TGTGCCAGCAGTGGCCCCGGGACTAGCGGGAGTTTGAAGACCCAGTACTTC. Translation: CASSGPGTSGSLKTQYF.

The rearrangement links TRBV6-2 or TRBV6-3 to TRBJ1-2; weak D call: TRBD1 (6 bases). Deletions cut 5 bases from V and 4 bases from J, with 14 bases between. Germline assignment: CDR1 MNHEY and CDR2 SVGEGT. This CDR3 is built from 14 residues. The CDR3 here is CASSATGTLYGYTF. The DNA for the CDR3 is TGTGCCAGCAGTGCGACCGGGACACTCTATGGCTACACCTTC.